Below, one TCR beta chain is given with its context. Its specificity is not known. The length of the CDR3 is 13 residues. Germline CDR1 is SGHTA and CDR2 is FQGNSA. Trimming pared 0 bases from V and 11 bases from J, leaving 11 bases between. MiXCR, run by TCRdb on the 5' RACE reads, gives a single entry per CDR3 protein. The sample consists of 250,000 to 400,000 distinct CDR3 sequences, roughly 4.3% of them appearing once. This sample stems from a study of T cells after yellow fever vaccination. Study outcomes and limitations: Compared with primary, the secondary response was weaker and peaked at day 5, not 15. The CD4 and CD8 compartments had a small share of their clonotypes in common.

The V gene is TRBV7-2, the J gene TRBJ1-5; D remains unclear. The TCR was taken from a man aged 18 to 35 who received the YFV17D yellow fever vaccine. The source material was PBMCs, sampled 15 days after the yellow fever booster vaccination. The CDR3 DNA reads TGTGCCAGCAGCTTAGCCGGGGTTCCGTCCCAGCATTTT. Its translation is CASSLAGVPSQHF.